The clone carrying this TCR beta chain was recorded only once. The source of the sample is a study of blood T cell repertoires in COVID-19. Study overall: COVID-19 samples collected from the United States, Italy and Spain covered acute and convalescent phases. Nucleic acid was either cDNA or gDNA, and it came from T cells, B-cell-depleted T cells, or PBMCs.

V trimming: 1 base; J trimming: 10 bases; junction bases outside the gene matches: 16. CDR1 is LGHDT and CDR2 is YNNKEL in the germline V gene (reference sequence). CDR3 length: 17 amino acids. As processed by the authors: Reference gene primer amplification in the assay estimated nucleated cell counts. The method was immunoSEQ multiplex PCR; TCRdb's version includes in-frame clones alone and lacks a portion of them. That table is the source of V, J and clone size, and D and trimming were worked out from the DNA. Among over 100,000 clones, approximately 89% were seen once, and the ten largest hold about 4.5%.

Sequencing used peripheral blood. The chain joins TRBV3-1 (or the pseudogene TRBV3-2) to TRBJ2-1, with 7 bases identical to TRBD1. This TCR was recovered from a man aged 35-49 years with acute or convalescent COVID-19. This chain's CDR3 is CASSQGRVGTALDEQFF. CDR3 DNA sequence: TGTGCCAGCAGCCAAGGTCGAGTTGGGACAGCGCTGGACGAGCAGTTCTTC.